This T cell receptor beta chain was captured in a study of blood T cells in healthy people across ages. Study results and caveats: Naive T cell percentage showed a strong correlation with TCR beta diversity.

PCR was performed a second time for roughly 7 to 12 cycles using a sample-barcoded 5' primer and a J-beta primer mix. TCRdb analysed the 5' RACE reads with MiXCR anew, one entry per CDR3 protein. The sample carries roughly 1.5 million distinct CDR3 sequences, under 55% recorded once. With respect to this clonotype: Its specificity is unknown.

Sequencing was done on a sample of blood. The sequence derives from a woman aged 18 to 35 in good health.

The CDR3 sequence: CSARAPGRAYGYTF. CDR3 DNA: TGCAGTGCTAGAGCCCCCGGGAGGGCCTATGGCTACACCTTC. The chain joins TRBV20-1 to TRBJ1-2; D gene ambiguous. V lost 1 base to trimming and J lost 4 bases, with 13 bases between them. CDR1 is DFQATT and CDR2 is SNEGSKA in the germline V gene (reference sequence). This CDR3 contains 14 residues.